Listed below are T cell receptor beta chains from one sample, sequenced in a study of T cell changes during pregnancy in multiple sclerosis. Here immunoSEQ multiplex PCR was the method, and the copy in TCRdb shows in-frame clones only, minus some. The sample shows about 62,000 clones, about 94% of them seen only once. Material: CD8+ T cells from peripheral blood mononuclear cells, obtained in the second trimester of pregnancy. The receptors were sampled from a female donor with multiple sclerosis, enrolled in a pregnancy study. CDR3s include the opening cysteine and the closing phenylalanine or tryptophan. The D gene is left open where the match is weak. Rows give clone size only sometimes, using once, few, many, or a class for an expanded clone.

CASRTGDRGIEQYF	TGTGCCAGCAGGACCGGGGACAGGGGAATCGAGCAGTACTTC	TRBJ2-7	TRBD1	-	TRBV28
CASSNLGGTGEEKLFF	TGTGCCAGCAGCAATCTAGGAGGGACAGGGGAAGAAAAACTGTTTTTT	TRBJ1-4	TRBD1	-	TRBV7-8
CASSEGSSSSYEQYF	TGTGCCAGCAGTGAAGGCTCCTCTAGCTCCTACGAGCAGTACTTC	TRBJ2-7	-	-	TRBV6-1
CASSFGGFGYEQYF	TGTGCCAGCAGCTTCGGGGGATTTGGGTACGAGCAGTACTTC	TRBJ2-7	-	-	TRBV7-2
CATRERGSTDTQYF	TGTGCCACCAGAGAGCGGGGAAGCACAGATACGCAGTATTTT	TRBJ2-3	TRBD2	-	TRBV15
CASSPTGKIFYEQYF	TGTGCCAGCAGTCCGACAGGGAAGATATTCTACGAGCAGTACTTC	TRBJ2-7	TRBD1	once	TRBV6-1
CASSINRGDIQYF	TGTGCCAGCAGCATTAACCGGGGGGACATTCAGTACTTC	TRBJ2-4	TRBD2	-	TRBV7-2
CASSLSRSRGNYGYTF	TGTGCCAGCAGTTTATCCCGCAGTAGGGGAAACTATGGCTACACCTTC	TRBJ1-2	-	-	TRBV27
CASSTGTTLSYEQYF	TGTGCCAGTAGTACCGGGACTACACTCTCCTACGAGCAGTACTTC	TRBJ2-7	TRBD2	-	TRBV28
CASSPGHSNEQFF	TGTGCCAGCTCACCAGGACATAGCAATGAGCAGTTCTTC	TRBJ2-1	-	-	TRBV18
CASSPTSGISGVNEQFF	TGTGCCAGCAGCCCGACTAGCGGGATATCTGGGGTGAATGAGCAGTTCTTC	TRBJ2-1	TRBD2	once	TRBV7-9
CASRTGDGAFF	TGTGCCAGCAGGACAGGGGATGGGGCTTTCTTT	TRBJ1-1	TRBD1	-	TRBV27
CASSIGPSGGYNEQFF	TGTGCCAGTAGTATAGGACCTAGCGGGGGTTACAATGAGCAGTTCTTC	TRBJ2-1	TRBD2	-	TRBV19
CASSRGIQETQYF	TGTGCCAGCAGCCGCGGGATCCAAGAGACCCAGTACTTC	TRBJ2-5	-	-	TRBV7-2